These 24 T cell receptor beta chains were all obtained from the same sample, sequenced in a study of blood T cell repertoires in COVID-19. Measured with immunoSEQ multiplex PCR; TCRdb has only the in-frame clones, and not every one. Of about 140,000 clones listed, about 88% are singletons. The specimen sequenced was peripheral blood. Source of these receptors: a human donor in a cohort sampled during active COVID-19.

The CDR3: CASSTNVAGSTDTQYF. DNA for the CDR3: TGTGCCAGTAGTACCAACGTAGCGGGGAGCACAGATACGCAGTATTTT. The chain has TRBV19 and TRBJ2-3; 8 positions agree with TRBD2. Germline values: CDR1 LNHDA, CDR2 SQIVND (reference sequence). The V gene end was trimmed by 4 bases and the J gene end by 0 bases; junction bases not matched to a gene: 6. The CDR3 sequence is 16 residues long.

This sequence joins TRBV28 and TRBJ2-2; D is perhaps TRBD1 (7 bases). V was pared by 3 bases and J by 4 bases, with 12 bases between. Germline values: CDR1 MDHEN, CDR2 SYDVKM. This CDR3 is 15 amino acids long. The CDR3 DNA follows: TGTGCCAGCAGTTTTTGGCAGGGGGGCACCGGGGAGCTGTTTTTT. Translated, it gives CASSFWQGGTGELFF.

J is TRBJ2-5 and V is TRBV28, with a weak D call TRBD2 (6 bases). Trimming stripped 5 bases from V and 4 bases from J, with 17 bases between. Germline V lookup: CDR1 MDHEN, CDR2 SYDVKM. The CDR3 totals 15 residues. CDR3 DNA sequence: TGTGCCAGCAGTCCCCCCCGACTAGTGGGAGAGACCCAGTACTTC. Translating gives CASSPPRLVGETQYF. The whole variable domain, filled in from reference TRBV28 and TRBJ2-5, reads DVKVTQSSRYLVKRTGEKVFLECVQDMDHENMFWYRQDPGLGLRLIYFSYDVKMKEKGDIPEGYSVSREKKERFSLILESASTNQTSMYLCASSPPRLVGETQYFGPGTRLLVL.

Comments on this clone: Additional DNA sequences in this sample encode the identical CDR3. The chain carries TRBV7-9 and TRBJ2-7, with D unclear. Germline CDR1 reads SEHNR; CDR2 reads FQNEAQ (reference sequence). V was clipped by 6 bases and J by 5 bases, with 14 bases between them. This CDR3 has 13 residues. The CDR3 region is CASSQATQHEQYF. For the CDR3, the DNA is TGTGCCAGCAGTCAAGCGACGCAGCACGAGCAGTACTTC. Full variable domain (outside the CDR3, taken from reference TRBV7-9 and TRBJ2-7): DTGVSQNPRHKITKRGQNVTFRCDPISEHNRLYWYRQTLGQGPEFLTYFQNEAQLEKSRLLSDRFSAERPKGSFSTLEIQRTEQGDSAMYLCASSQATQHEQYFGPGTRLTVT.

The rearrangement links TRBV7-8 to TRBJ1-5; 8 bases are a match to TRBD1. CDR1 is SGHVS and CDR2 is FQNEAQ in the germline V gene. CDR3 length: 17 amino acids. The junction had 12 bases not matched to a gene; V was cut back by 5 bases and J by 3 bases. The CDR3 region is CASSERTGPSFNQPQHF. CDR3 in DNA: TGTGCCAGCAGCGAAAGGACAGGGCCTTCCTTCAATCAGCCCCAGCATTTT.

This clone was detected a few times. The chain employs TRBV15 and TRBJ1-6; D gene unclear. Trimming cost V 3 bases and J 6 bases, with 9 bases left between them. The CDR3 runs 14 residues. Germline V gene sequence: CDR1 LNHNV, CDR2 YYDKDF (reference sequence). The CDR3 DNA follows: TGTGCCACCAGCAGCCGTTCTTCTAATTCACCCCTCCACTTT. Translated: CATSSRSSNSPLHF.

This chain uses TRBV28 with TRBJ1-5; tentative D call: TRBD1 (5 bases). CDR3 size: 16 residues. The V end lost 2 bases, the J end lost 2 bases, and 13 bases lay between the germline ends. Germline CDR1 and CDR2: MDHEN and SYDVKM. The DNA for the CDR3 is TGTGCCAGCAGTTTAAAGCAGGGTGCGGGCAATCAGCCCCAGCATTTT. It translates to CASSLKQGAGNQPQHF.

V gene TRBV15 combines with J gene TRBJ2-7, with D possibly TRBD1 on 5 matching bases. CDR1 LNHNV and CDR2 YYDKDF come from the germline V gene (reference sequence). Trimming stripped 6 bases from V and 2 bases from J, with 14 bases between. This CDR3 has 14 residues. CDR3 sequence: CATSSGHGTYEQYF. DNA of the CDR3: TGTGCCACCAGTTCAGGACATGGGACCTACGAGCAGTACTTC. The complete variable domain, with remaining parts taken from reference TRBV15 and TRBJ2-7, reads DAMVIQNPRYQVTQFGKPVTLSCSQTLNHNVMYWYQQKSSQAPKLLFHYYDKDFNNEADTPDNFQSRRPNTSFCFLDIRSPGLGDTAMYLCATSSGHGTYEQYFGPGTRLTVT.

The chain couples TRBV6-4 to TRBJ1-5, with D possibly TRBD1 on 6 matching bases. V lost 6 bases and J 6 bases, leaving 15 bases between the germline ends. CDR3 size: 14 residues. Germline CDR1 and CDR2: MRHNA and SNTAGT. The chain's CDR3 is CASSSGQKGQPQHF. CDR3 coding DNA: TGTGCCAGCAGCTCGGGACAAAAAGGTCAGCCCCAGCATTTT.

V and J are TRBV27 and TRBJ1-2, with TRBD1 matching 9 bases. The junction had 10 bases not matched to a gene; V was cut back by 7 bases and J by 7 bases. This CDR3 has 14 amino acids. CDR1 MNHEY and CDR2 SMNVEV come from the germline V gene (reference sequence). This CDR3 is CASTSPTGGGGYTF. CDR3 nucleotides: TGTGCCAGCACCTCGCCTACAGGGGGCGGTGGCTACACCTTC.

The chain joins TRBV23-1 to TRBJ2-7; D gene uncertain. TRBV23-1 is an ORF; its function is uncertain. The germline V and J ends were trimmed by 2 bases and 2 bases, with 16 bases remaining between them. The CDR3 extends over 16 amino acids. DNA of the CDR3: TGCGCCAGCAGTCAACCTGACCCGACTGCGACCTACGAGCAGTACTTC. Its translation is CASSQPDPTATYEQYF.

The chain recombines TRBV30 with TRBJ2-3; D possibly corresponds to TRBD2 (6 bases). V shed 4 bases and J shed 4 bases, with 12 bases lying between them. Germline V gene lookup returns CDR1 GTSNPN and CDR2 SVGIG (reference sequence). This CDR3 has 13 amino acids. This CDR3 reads CAWNAGSPDTQYF. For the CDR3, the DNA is TGTGCCTGGAATGCGGGGTCCCCAGATACGCAGTATTTT.

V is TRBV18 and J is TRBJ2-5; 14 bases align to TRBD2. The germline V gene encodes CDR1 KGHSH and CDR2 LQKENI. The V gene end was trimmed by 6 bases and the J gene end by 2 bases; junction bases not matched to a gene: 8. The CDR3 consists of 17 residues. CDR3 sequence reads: CASSAGLAGATQETQYF. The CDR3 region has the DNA TGTGCCAGCTCGGCGGGACTAGCGGGGGCTACACAAGAGACCCAGTACTTC.

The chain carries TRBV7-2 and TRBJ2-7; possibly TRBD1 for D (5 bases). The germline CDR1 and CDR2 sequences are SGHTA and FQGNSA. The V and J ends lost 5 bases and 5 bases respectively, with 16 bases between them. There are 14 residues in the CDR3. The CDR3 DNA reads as TGTGCCAGCAGCCCATCTCAGGGCCCGGACGAGCAGTACTTC. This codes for CASSPSQGPDEQYF. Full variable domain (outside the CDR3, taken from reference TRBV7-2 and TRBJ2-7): GAGVSQSPSNKVTEKGKDVELRCDPISGHTALYWYRQSLGQGLEFLIYFQGNSAPDKSGLPSDRFSAERTGGSVSTLTIQRTQQEDSAVYLCASSPSQGPDEQYFGPGTRLTVT.

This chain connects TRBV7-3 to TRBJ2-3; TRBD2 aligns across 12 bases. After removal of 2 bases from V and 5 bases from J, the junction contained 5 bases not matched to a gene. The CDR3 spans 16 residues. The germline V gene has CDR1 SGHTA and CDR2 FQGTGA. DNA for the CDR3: TGTGCCAGCAGCTTAGCTAGCGGGGGGGCCGAAGATACGCAGTATTTT. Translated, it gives CASSLASGGAEDTQYF.

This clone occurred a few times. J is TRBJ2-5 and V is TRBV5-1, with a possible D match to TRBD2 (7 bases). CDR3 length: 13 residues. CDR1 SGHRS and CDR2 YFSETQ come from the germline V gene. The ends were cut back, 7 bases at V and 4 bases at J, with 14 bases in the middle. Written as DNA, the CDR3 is TGCGCCAGCGGGGGCAGGGAGGGAGAGACCCAGTACTTC. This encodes CASGGREGETQYF.

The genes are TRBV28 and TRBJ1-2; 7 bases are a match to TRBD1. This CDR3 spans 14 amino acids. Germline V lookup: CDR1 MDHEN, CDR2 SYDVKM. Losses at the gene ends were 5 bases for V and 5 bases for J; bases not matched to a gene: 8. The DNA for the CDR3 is TGTGCCAGCAGTCCAAACAGGGGTTGGTATGGCTACACCTTC. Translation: CASSPNRGWYGYTF.

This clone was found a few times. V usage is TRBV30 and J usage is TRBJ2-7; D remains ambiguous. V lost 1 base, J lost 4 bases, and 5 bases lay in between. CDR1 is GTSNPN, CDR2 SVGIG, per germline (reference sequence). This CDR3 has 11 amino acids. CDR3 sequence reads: CAWSGLYEQYF. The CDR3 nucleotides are TGTGCCTGGAGTGGACTTTACGAGCAGTACTTC.

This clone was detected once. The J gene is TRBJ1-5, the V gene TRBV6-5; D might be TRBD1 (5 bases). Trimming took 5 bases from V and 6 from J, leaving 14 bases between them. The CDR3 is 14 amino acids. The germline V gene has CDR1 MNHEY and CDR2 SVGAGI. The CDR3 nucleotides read TGTGCCAGCAGTCCCCTAATCGGGGGTCAGCCCCAGCATTTT. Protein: CASSPLIGGQPQHF.

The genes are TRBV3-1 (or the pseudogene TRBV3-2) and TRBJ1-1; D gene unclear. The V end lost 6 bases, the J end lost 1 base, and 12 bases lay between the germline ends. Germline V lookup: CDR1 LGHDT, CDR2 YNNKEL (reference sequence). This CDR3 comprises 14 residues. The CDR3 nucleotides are TGTGCCAGCAGGCTAAAATATGGGAACACTGAAGCTTTCTTT. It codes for CASRLKYGNTEAFF.

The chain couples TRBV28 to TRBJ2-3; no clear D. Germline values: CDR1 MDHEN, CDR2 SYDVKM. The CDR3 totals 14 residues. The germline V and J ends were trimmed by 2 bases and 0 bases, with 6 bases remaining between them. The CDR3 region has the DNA TGTGCCAGCAGTTTAGACTTAAGCACAGATACGCAGTATTTT. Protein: CASSLDLSTDTQYF.

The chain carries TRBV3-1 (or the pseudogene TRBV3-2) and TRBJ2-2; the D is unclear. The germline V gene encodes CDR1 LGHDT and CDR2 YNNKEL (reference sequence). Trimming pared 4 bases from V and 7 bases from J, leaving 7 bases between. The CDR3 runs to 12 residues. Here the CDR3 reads CASSPPVGELFF. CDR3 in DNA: TGTGCCAGCAGCCCCCCTGTCGGGGAGCTGTTTTTT.

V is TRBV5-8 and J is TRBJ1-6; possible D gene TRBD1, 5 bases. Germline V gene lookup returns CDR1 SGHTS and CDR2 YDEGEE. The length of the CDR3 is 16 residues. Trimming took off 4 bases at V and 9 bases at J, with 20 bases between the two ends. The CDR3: CASSPFLGGKGSPLHF. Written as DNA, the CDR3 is TGTGCCAGCAGCCCCTTCCTTGGGGGGAAGGGTTCACCCCTCCACTTT.

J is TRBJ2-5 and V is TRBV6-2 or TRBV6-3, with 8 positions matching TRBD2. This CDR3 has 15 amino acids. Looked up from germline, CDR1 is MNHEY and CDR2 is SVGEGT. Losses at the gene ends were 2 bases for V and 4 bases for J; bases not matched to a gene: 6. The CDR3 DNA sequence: TGTGCCAGCAGTTACGCCAGCGGGAGCCCAGAGACCCAGTACTTC. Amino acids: CASSYASGSPETQYF.